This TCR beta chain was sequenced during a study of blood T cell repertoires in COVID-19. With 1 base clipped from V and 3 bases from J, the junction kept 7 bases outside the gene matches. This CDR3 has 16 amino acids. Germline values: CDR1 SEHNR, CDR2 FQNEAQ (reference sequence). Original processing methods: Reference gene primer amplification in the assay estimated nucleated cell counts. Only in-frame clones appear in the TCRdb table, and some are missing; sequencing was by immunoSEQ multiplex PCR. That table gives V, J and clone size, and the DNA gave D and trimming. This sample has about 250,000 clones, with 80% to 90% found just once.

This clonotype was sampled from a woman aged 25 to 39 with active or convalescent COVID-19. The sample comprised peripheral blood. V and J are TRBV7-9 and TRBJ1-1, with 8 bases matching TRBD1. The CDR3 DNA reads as TGTGCCAGCAGCTTAGGTCAGGGGGCGATTGACACTGAAGCTTTCTTT. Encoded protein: CASSLGQGAIDTEAFF. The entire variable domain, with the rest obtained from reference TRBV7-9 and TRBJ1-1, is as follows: DTGVSQNPRHKITKRGQNVTFRCDPISEHNRLYWYRQTLGQGPEFLTYFQNEAQLEKSRLLSDRFSAERPKGSFSTLEIQRTEQGDSAMYLCASSLGQGAIDTEAFFGQGTRLTVV.